This T cell receptor (beta chain) was profiled in a study of cytomegalovirus exposure and HLA in healthy donors. The CDR3 covers 16 residues. Trimming pared 4 bases from V and 5 bases from J, leaving 20 bases between. The germline V gene encodes CDR1 LNHDA and CDR2 SQIVND (reference sequence). The study ran its PCR with 60 Vbeta and 13 Jbeta primers. Profiled with immunoSEQ multiplex PCR; TCRdb holds only in-frame clones, not every one. In total, the table holds more than 40,000 clones. The V call is TRBV19, the J call TRBJ1-2; D not certain. This clonotype was obtained from a middle-aged woman in good health and CMV-seronegative. What was sequenced was PBMCs. CDR3 in DNA: TGTGCCAGTAGTAGGGTAGATCGGTCGGGAAAGTATGGCTACACCTTC. It encodes CASSRVDRSGKYGYTF.